This T cell receptor beta chain was recovered during a study of PD-1 blockade in mismatch repair-deficient tumors. Study in general: Patients had over 10 mismatch repair-deficient cancer types, all previously treated and progressing.

CDR3 length: 16 residues. Trimming removed 5 bases at V and 0 bases at J, with 17 bases between. Germline loops: CDR1 SGHRS, CDR2 YFSETQ. Study-level findings and limits: After pembrolizumab, tumor-resident clones rose rapidly, then generally contracted before radiologic responses.

A word on this clone: Its antigen is unidentified.

Produced via immunoSEQ multiplex PCR; TCRdb's table is partial and in-frame only. The sample has about 18,000 clones; 75% to 90% are singletons. The chain carries TRBV5-1 and TRBJ1-1, with a tentative D call TRBD1 (6 bases). This clonotype was obtained from an adult with mismatch repair-deficient cancer. The starting material was PBMCs, obtained 22 to 25 weeks after starting pembrolizumab. In DNA, the CDR3 is TGCGCCAGCAGAGTAAGTGTGGGGGCCTTGAACACTGAAGCTTTCTTT. This gives the protein CASRVSVGALNTEAFF. Based on the CDR3 plus reference TRBV5-1 and TRBJ1-1, the full variable domain is KAGVTQTPRYLIKTRGQQVTLSCSPISGHRSVSWYQQTPGQGLQFLFEYFSETQRNKGNFPGRFSGRQFSNSRSEMNVSTLELGDSALYLCASRVSVGALNTEAFFGQGTRLTVV.